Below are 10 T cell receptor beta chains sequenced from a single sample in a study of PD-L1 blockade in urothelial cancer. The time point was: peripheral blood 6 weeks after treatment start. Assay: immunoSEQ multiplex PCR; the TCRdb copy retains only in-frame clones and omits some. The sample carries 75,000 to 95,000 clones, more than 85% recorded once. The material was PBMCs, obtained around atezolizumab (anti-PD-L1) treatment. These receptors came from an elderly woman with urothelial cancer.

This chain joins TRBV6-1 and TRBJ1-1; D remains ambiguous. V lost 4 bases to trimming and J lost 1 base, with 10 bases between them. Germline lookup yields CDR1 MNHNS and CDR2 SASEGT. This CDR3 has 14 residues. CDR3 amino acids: CASSVRIWNTEAFF. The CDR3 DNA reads TGTGCCAGCAGTGTCAGAATTTGGAACACTGAAGCTTTCTTT.

DNA of the CDR3: TGTGCCATCAGTGAGGGACTAGCAGCCTACGAGCAGTACTTC. It is translated as CAISEGLAAYEQYF. The chain is built from TRBV10-3 and TRBJ2-7, with 8 bases matching TRBD2. Germline CDR1 and CDR2: ENHRY and SYGVKD. The V segment lost 2 bases and the J segment 2 bases; nucleotides outside the gene matches: 2. This CDR3 is 14 amino acids long.

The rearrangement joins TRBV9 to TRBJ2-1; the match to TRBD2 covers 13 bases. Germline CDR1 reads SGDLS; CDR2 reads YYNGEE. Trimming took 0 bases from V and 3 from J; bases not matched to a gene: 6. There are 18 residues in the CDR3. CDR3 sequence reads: CASSVAGLAGAGYNEQFF. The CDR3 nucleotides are TGTGCCAGCAGCGTAGCTGGACTAGCGGGAGCGGGCTACAATGAGCAGTTCTTC.

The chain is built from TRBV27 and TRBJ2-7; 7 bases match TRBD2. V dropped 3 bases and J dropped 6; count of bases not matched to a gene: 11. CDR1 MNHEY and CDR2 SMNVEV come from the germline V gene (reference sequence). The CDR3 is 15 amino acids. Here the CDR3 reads CASSFRSGGNSEQYF. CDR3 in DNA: TGTGCCAGCAGTTTTCGTTCGGGGGGAAACTCCGAGCAGTACTTC.

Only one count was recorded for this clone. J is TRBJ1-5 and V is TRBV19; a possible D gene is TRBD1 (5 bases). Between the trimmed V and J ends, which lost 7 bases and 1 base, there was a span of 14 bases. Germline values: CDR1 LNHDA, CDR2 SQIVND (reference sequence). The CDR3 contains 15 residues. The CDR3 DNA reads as TGTGCCAGTATGAGCGGGACTTACAGCAATCAGCCCCAGCATTTT. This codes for CASMSGTYSNQPQHF.

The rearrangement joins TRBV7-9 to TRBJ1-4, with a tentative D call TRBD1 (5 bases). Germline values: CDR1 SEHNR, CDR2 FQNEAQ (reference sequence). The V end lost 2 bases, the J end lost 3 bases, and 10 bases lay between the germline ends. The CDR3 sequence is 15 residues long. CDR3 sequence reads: CASSLRVGANEKLFF. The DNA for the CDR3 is TGTGCCAGCAGCTTAAGGGTAGGGGCTAATGAAAAACTGTTTTTT.

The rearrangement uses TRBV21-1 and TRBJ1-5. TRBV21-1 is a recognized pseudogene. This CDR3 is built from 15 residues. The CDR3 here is CASSKGRLSNQPQHF. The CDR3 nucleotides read TGTGCCAGCAGCAAAGGGAGGCTTAGCAATCAGCCCCAGCATTTT.

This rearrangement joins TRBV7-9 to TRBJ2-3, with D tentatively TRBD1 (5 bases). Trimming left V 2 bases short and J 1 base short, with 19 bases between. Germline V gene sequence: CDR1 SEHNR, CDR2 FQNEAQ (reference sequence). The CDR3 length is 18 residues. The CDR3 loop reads CASSLIELKSRGTDTQYF. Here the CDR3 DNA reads TGTGCCAGCAGCTTAATCGAGTTGAAGAGCAGGGGCACAGATACGCAGTATTTT.

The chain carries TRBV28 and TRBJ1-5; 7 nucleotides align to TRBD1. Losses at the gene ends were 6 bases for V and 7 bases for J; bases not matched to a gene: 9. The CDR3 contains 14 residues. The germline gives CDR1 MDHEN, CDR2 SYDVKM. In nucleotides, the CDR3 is TGTGCCAGCAGAACGACAGGGAATGGGCAGCCCCAGCATTTT. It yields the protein CASRTTGNGQPQHF.

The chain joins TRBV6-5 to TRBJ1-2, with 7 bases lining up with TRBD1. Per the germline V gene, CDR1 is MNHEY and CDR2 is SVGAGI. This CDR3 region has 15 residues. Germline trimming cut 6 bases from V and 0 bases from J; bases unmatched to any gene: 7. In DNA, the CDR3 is TGTGCCAGCAGAGGCGGACAGGCGGCTAACTATGGCTACACCTTC. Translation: CASRGGQAANYGYTF.